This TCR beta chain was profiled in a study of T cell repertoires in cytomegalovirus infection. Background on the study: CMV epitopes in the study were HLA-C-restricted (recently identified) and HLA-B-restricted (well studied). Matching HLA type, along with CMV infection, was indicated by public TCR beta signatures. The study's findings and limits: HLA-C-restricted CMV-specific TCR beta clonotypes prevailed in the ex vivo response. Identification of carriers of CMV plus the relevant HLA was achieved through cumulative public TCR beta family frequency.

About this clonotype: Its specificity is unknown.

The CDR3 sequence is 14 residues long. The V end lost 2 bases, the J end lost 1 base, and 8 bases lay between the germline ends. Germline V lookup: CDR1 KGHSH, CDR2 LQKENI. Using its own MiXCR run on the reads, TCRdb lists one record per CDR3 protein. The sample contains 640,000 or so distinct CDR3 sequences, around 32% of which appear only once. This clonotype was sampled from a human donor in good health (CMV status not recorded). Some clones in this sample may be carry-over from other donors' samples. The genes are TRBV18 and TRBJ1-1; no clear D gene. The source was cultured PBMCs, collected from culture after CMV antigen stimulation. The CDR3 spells CASSPVSTNTEAFF. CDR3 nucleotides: TGTGCCAGCTCACCAGTAAGCACGAACACTGAAGCTTTCTTT.